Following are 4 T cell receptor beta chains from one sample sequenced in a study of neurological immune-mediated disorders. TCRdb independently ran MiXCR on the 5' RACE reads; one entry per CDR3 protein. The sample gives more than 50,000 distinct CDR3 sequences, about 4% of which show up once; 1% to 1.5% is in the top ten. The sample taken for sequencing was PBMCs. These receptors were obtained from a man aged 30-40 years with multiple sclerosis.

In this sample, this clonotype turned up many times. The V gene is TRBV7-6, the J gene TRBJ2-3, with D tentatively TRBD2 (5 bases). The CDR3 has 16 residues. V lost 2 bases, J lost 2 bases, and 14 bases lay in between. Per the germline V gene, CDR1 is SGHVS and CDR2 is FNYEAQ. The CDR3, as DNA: TGTGCCAGCAGCTTAATTCTGCTAGCCCTCACAGATACGCAGTATTTT. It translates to CASSLILLALTDTQYF.

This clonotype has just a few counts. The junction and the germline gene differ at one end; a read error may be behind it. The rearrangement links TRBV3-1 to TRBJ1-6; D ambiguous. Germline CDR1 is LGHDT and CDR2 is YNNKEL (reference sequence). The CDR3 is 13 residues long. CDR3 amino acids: CASSPGGHSPLNF. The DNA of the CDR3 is TGTGCCAGCAGCCCGGGCGGTCATTCACCCCTCAACTTT. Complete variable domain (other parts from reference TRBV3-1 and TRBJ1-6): DTAVSQTPKYLVTQMGNDKSIKCEQNLGHDTMYWYKQDSKKFLKIMFSYNNKELIINETVPNRFSPKSPDKAHLNLHINSLELGDSAVYFCASSPGGHSPLNFGNGTRLTVT.

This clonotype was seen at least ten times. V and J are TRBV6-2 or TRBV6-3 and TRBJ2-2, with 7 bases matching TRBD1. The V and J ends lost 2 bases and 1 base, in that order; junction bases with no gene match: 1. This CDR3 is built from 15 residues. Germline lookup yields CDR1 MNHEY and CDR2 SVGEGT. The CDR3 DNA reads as TGTGCCAGCAGTTACCGACAGGGGAACACCGGGGAGCTGTTTTTT. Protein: CASSYRQGNTGELFF.

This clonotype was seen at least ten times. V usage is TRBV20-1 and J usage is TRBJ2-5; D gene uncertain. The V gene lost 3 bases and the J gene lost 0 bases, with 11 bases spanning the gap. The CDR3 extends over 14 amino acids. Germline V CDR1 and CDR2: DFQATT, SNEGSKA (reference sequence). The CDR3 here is CSARGWPYQETQYF. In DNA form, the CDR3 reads TGCAGTGCTAGGGGTTGGCCGTACCAAGAGACCCAGTACTTC.